This T cell receptor beta chain derives from a study of glioma-infiltrating T cells after dendritic cell vaccination (dated by TCRdb to about 2016). Background on the whole study: Of the roughly 15 glioblastoma patients in the cohort, all drawn from Phase I and II dendritic cell vaccination trials, 9 were newly diagnosed and 6 had recurrent disease. Patients received autologous tumor lysate-pulsed dendritic cell vaccination between about 2003 and 2013. Survival after dendritic cell vaccination was correlated with TCR sequencing metrics, including TIL content and tumor-blood repertoire overlap. The vaccine consisted of monocyte-derived dendritic cells cultured approximately 7 days with IL-4 and GM-CSF, then pulsed overnight with autologous tumor lysate. In glioblastoma patients vaccinated with dendritic cells, deep sequencing of TCR beta CDR3 regions served to measure the amount of tumor-infiltrating lymphocytes and to compare repertoires between tumor and blood. Each patient got three intradermal injections of the dendritic cell vaccine, spaced at biweekly intervals, in the arm below the axilla. Overall results and qualifications from the work: The three-group TCR overlap response model was characterized as speculative, and prospective validation of the model was stated to be required. No direct relationship between TCR clonality and survival was found, suggesting that a diverse polyclonal response may matter. The cohort was small and heterogeneous, only a few patients had full blood and tumor sets, and even fewer had initial-recurrent tumor pairs. Longer time to progression and overall survival after dendritic cell vaccination were predicted by higher estimated pretreatment TIL content.

Worth noting for this clone: Its antigen is currently not known. Per-nucleotide qualities are absent, and no much larger clonotype sits a single base away.

The time point label of this sample denotes: after dendritic cell vaccination, including at tumor progression/relapse. Patients were selected on the basis of adequate residual fresh-frozen tumor tissue and more than two years of available survival data. Molecular status otherwise varied across the glioblastoma patients, but none of them carried an isocitrate dehydrogenase mutation. PBMC were collected before vaccination, two weeks after the third vaccination, and at tumor progression if tumor progression occurred. Genomic DNA was extracted with the Qiagen DNeasy Blood extraction Kit. Using the immunoSEQ assay, TCRB CDR3 regions were amplified from approximately 2.1 micrograms of genomic DNA, or from all available DNA when less than that was on hand. The multiplex PCR employed 60 forward primers targeting TCR V beta segments and 13 reverse primers targeting J beta segments. To estimate reads per starting template, synthetic control templates were spiked into each sample at limiting dilution. Sequencing produced 87 bp reads on the Illumina HiSeq System. Processing in the source paper ran as follows. PCR and sequencing errors were removed by a nearest neighbor algorithm that merged closely related sequences. TCR overlap was measured as the percentage of unique tumor TCR beta sequences that were also present in the peripheral blood of the same patient. Here the immuneACCESS table is served through TCRdb, limited to in-frame sequences with V and J called. Missing clones are a known gap in these copies; in checked studies unresolved V genes cover under half, and the rest lacks a known reason. The V and J calls and clone size come from that table; D and trimming were worked out from the DNA. The sample table lists approximately 90,000 clones, over 75% of them with a count of one. The ten largest account for approximately 2% of the sample.

This receptor was taken from a human donor with glioblastoma. This specimen was blood, taken after dendritic cell vaccination.

Read as DNA, the sequence is TGTGCCAGCAGCACGACAGTGAACACTGAAGCTTTCTTT. This yields the protein CASSTTVNTEAFF. The chain uses TRBV6-1 and TRBJ1-1; the D segment could be TRBD1, given 5 matching bases. The germline V gene specifies MNHNS as CDR1 and SASEGT as CDR2. CDR3 length: 13 amino acids, cysteine to phenylalanine. The sequence is cut down to CDR3 DNA, 39 bases in frame from base 1. The junction shows trimming of 6 bases on V and 0 bases on J, plus 8 bases between the germline ends.